One and the same sample provided the 25 T cell receptor beta chains below, sequenced in a study of blood T cells in healthy people across ages. Primers used in a second PCR of about 7 to 12 cycles were a sample-barcoded 5' primer and a J-beta primer mix. TCRdb re-derived calls from the 5' RACE reads in MiXCR, one entry per CDR3 protein. The sample gives about 930,000 distinct CDR3 sequences, just under 30% of which show up once; roughly 10% is in the top ten. These sequences were also reported in another study, on T cells of mothers and their children.

Sequencing was carried out using blood. The receptor source for this set is a woman between 35 and 50 years old in good health.

The V and J genes are TRBV20-1 and TRBJ1-5, with D perhaps TRBD1 (5 bases). The V gene lost 6 bases and the J gene lost 3 bases, with 12 bases spanning the gap. This CDR3 is 13 amino acids long. Germline V CDR1 and CDR2: DFQATT, SNEGSKA (reference sequence). DNA of the CDR3: TGCAGTGCCCCGGACACTTCCAATCAGCCCCAGCATTTT. Residues: CSAPDTSNQPQHF.

This clonotype was seen once. The V call is TRBV18, the J call TRBJ1-2; 7 bases map to TRBD1. The CDR3 has 14 amino acids. The germline V gene encodes CDR1 KGHSH and CDR2 LQKENI. The ends lost 2 bases at V and 4 bases at J; junction bases unmatched: 4. Here the CDR3 reads CASSPNRGGYGYTF. The CDR3 DNA reads as TGTGCCAGCTCACCAAACAGGGGCGGCTATGGCTACACCTTC.

This clonotype turned up a few times. This chain uses TRBV4-1 with TRBJ1-1; D is unclear. The CDR3 loop spans 14 amino acids. Trimming took off 1 base at V and 0 bases at J, with 6 bases between the two ends. The germline V gene encodes CDR1 MGHRA and CDR2 YSYEKL. The CDR3 here is CASSQVVLNTEAFF. In DNA form, the CDR3 reads TGCGCCAGCAGCCAAGTCGTCCTGAACACTGAAGCTTTCTTT.

This clonotype occurred once. A clone one base away is much larger, so this may be a read error. V is TRBV4-1 and J is TRBJ2-7, with D possibly matching TRBD2 (5 bases). CDR1 MGHRA and CDR2 YSYEKL come from the germline V gene. The CDR3 totals 14 residues. CDR3 coding DNA: TGCGCCAGCAGCCAAGGGACTGGCTTCTACGAGCAGTGCTTC. This encodes CASSQGTGFYEQCF.

Many counts were recorded for this clonotype. This chain links TRBV4-3 with TRBJ1-6; TRBD1 matches 9 bases. This CDR3 is 16 amino acids long. CDR1 is LGHNA and CDR2 is YSLEER in the germline V gene. The trim removed 0 bases at V and 9 bases at J, leaving 6 bases unmatched. The CDR3 nucleotides are TGCGCCAGCAGCCAAGAGTCCCGGGACAGGGCTTCACCCCTCCACTTT. Protein product: CASSQESRDRASPLHF.

This clonotype has ten or more counts. This chain connects TRBV29-1 to TRBJ2-7; 9 bases agree with TRBD1. The CDR3 loop spans 13 amino acids. V was clipped by 6 bases and J by 1 base; unmatched bases: 4. The V gene's germline CDR1 is SQVTM and CDR2 ANQGSEA. CDR3 protein: CSVYGTGSYEQYF. The CDR3 nucleotides are TGCAGCGTCTACGGGACAGGGTCCTACGAGCAGTACTTC.

J is TRBJ1-2 and V is TRBV20-1, with TRBD1 matching over 12 bases. The junction had 12 bases not matched to a gene; V was cut back by 4 bases and J by 3 bases. The CDR3 contains 17 residues. Per the germline V gene, CDR1 is DFQATT and CDR2 is SNEGSKA (reference sequence). For the CDR3, the DNA is TGCAGTGCTATACAGAGGGACAGGGGGCGAGGTGACTATGGCTACACCTTC. Protein: CSAIQRDRGRGDYGYTF.

The CDR3 DNA reads as TGTGCCAGCAGTGATGCCGGGGGGAACAATCAGCCCCAGCATTTT. Residues: CASSDAGGNNQPQHF. The chain employs TRBV25-1 and TRBJ1-5, with TRBD1 as a possible D gene (5 bases). This CDR3 has 15 amino acids. Germline values: CDR1 MGHDK, CDR2 SYGVNS. V was pared by 3 bases and J by 3 bases, with 12 bases between.

The chain uses TRBV6-5 and TRBJ2-3, with unresolved D. The germline V gene has CDR1 MNHEY and CDR2 SVGAGI. Trimming cost V 6 bases and J 7 bases, with 14 bases left between them. The CDR3 is 13 residues long. Here the CDR3 DNA reads TGTGCCAGCAGGAATTTCGGGCAAAATACGCAGTATTTT. Amino acids: CASRNFGQNTQYF.

The chain combines TRBV5-1 with TRBJ2-3; weak D call: TRBD1 (5 bases). Trimming pared 5 bases from V and 3 bases from J, leaving 16 bases between. In germline, CDR1 is SGHRS, CDR2 YFSETQ. The CDR3 sequence is 15 residues long. This CDR3 is CASRQGPLRTDTQYF. The CDR3 nucleotides are TGCGCCAGCAGGCAGGGCCCTTTGAGGACAGATACGCAGTATTTT. The full variable domain, in which reference TRBV5-1 and TRBJ2-3 provide the parts outside the CDR3, is KAGVTQTPRYLIKTRGQQVTLSCSPISGHRSVSWYQQTPGQGLQFLFEYFSETQRNKGNFPGRFSGRQFSNSRSEMNVSTLELGDSALYLCASRQGPLRTDTQYFGPGTRLTVL.

The chain recombines TRBV7-2 with TRBJ2-5; D is ambiguous. Germline V gene data show CDR1 as SGHTA and CDR2 as FQGNSA. Trimming removed 1 base from V and 6 bases from J, with 9 bases in between. CDR3 length equals 13 residues. DNA of the CDR3: TGTGCCAGCAGCTTAGGAGACCTCAAGACCCAGTACTTC. Translation: CASSLGDLKTQYF.

This chain links TRBV20-1 with TRBJ2-7, with 9 bases matching TRBD2. CDR3 length equals 16 residues. Germline CDR1 DFQATT, CDR2 SNEGSKA (reference sequence). Trimming took 6 bases from V and 7 from J; bases not matched to a gene: 19. In DNA, the CDR3 is TGCAGTGCCCAGACCGTCGCGCTAGCGGGGACCAATGAGCAGTACTTC. Its protein is CSAQTVALAGTNEQYF.

This clonotype has a count of ten or more. The rearrangement uses TRBV7-9 and TRBJ2-7; tentative D call: TRBD2 (5 bases). Germline lookup yields CDR1 SEHNR and CDR2 FQNEAQ (reference sequence). There are 15 residues in the CDR3. Trimming left V 1 base short and J 1 base short, with 11 bases between. Here the CDR3 DNA reads TGTGCCAGCAGCTTAGTGGCTGGGGAGTCCTACGAGCAGTACTTC. Translated, it gives CASSLVAGESYEQYF. The variable domain in full, completed from reference TRBV7-9 and TRBJ2-7, reads DTGVSQNPRHKITKRGQNVTFRCDPISEHNRLYWYRQTLGQGPEFLTYFQNEAQLEKSRLLSDRFSAERPKGSFSTLEIQRTEQGDSAMYLCASSLVAGESYEQYFGPGTRLTVT.

This clonotype was seen only a few times. This chain links TRBV29-1 with TRBJ2-1, with D possibly being TRBD1 or TRBD2 (5 bases each). The CDR3 sequence is 16 residues long. Per the germline V gene, CDR1 is SQVTM and CDR2 is ANQGSEA. V was clipped by 5 bases and J by 7 bases, with 24 bases between them. In DNA form, the CDR3 reads TGCAGCGTTACCACGCTTGGGACGGCACGGGGAAATGAGCAGTTCTTC. Its translation is CSVTTLGTARGNEQFF.

The chain employs TRBV12-3 or TRBV12-4 and TRBJ2-7; unclear D gene. V dropped 5 bases and J dropped 7 bases, with 24 bases sitting between them. This CDR3 has 16 amino acids. This chain's CDR3 is CASSPYTQALFNEQYF. CDR3 nucleotide sequence: TGTGCCAGCAGTCCCTATACCCAGGCGTTATTTAATGAGCAGTACTTC.

The table lists this clonotype with a few counts. The chain combines TRBV24-1 with TRBJ2-1; 9 bases align to TRBD1. The germline gives CDR1 KGHDR, CDR2 SFDVKD. CDR3 length: 15 amino acids. The junction had 3 bases not matched to a gene; V was cut back by 1 base and J by 6 bases. CDR3 loop: CATSDFNRGLNEQFF. Written as DNA, the CDR3 is TGTGCCACCAGTGATTTTAACAGGGGGCTCAATGAGCAGTTCTTC.

This clonotype was observed a few times. J is TRBJ2-5 and V is TRBV11-2; 14 bases line up with TRBD2. The length of the CDR3 is 21 residues. After removal of 3 bases from V and 1 base from J, the junction contained 16 bases not matched to a gene. CDR1 is SGHAT and CDR2 is FQNNGV in the germline V gene. The CDR3 DNA reads TGTGCCAGCAGCTTGGACGACCGACTAGCGGGGGGGCCGCACCCCCAAGAGACCCAGTACTTC. This encodes CASSLDDRLAGGPHPQETQYF. Filled out from reference TRBV11-2 and TRBJ2-5, the complete variable domain reads EAGVAQSPRYKIIEKRQSVAFWCNPISGHATLYWYQQILGQGPKLLIQFQNNGVVDDSQLPKDRFSAERLKGVDSTLKIQPAKLEDSAVYLCASSLDDRLAGGPHPQETQYFGPGTRLLVL.

This sequence joins TRBV6-2 or TRBV6-3 and TRBJ1-2; 8 bases align to TRBD1. Per the germline V gene, CDR1 is MNHEY and CDR2 is SVGEGT. V trimming: 7 bases; J trimming: 2 bases; junction bases outside the gene matches: 21. The CDR3 loop spans 19 amino acids. The CDR3 DNA is TGTGCCAGCATCGAAACCCAAGGGACAGGAAAAACCTCCAACTATGGCTACACCTTC. It encodes CASIETQGTGKTSNYGYTF.

CDR3 sequence: CASSRGQGDSYNSPLHF. CDR3 in DNA: TGCGCCAGCTCCCGGGGACAGGGGGACTCCTATAATTCACCCCTCCACTTT. The chain joins TRBV5-1 to TRBJ1-6; 11 nucleotides align to TRBD1. The V gene end was trimmed by 7 bases and the J gene end by 0 bases; junction bases not matched to a gene: 6. Germline V gives CDR1 SGHRS, CDR2 YFSETQ. The CDR3 length is 17 residues.

This clonotype was counted between two and nine times. The rearrangement links TRBV20-1 to TRBJ2-1, with 7 bases identical to TRBD2. J gave up 7 bases and V 6 bases, and 12 bases lay outside the gene matches. The CDR3 loop spans 14 amino acids. The germline V gene encodes CDR1 DFQATT and CDR2 SNEGSKA (reference sequence). The CDR3 loop is CSALRWDYRNEQFF. CDR3 DNA sequence: TGCAGTGCCCTACGCTGGGACTATCGTAATGAGCAGTTCTTC.

This clonotype was seen repeatedly, ten times or more. This chain joins TRBV20-1 and TRBJ2-5; D possibly corresponds to TRBD1 (6 bases). Germline CDR1 reads DFQATT; CDR2 reads SNEGSKA (reference sequence). V was trimmed by 3 bases and J by 4 bases, leaving 18 bases between them. The CDR3 runs to 15 residues. CDR3 sequence: CSASGGWGPGETQYF. The CDR3 DNA reads TGCAGTGCTAGTGGTGGATGGGGGCCGGGAGAGACCCAGTACTTC.

This clonotype was picked up many times. The chain links TRBV6-1 to TRBJ2-7, with 13 bases that match TRBD2. CDR3 size: 18 residues. Germline CDR1 and CDR2: MNHNS and SASEGT. J lost 0 bases, V lost 5 bases, and 10 bases had no gene match. The CDR3 region is CASSQPGLAGSRSYEQYF. The DNA for the CDR3 is TGTGCCAGCAGTCAACCGGGACTAGCGGGGTCCCGCTCCTACGAGCAGTACTTC.

CDR3 loop: CASLSGDGYNEQFF. The DNA of the CDR3 is TGTGCCAGCCTCTCAGGGGACGGTTACAATGAGCAGTTCTTC. The V and J genes are TRBV2 and TRBJ2-1, with a possible D match to TRBD1 (6 bases). The ends were cut back, 8 bases at V and 4 bases at J, with 15 bases in the middle. CDR1 and CDR2 (germline): SNHLY, FYNNEI. CDR3 size: 14 residues.

This clonotype was seen a few times. A read error is possible here, since a much larger clone lies one base away. V and J are TRBV6-4 and TRBJ2-1; 7 bases map to TRBD1. This CDR3 has 15 residues. The ends lost 0 bases at V and 7 bases at J; junction bases unmatched: 6. The germline gives CDR1 MRHNA, CDR2 SNTAGT. CDR3 sequence reads: CASSDSDRGQNEQFF. CDR3 bases: TGTGCCAGCAGTGACTCGGATAGGGGGCAGAATGAGCAGTTCTTC.

V and J are TRBV2 and TRBJ2-7, with a tentative D call TRBD2 (5 bases). Germline CDR1 is SNHLY and CDR2 is FYNNEI. Deletions cut 7 bases from V and 7 bases from J, with 23 bases between. The CDR3 has 15 residues. The CDR3 bases are TGTGCCAGCAACCGCGGAGGTACGACTTACAATGAGCAGTACTTC. Amino acids: CASNRGGTTYNEQYF.